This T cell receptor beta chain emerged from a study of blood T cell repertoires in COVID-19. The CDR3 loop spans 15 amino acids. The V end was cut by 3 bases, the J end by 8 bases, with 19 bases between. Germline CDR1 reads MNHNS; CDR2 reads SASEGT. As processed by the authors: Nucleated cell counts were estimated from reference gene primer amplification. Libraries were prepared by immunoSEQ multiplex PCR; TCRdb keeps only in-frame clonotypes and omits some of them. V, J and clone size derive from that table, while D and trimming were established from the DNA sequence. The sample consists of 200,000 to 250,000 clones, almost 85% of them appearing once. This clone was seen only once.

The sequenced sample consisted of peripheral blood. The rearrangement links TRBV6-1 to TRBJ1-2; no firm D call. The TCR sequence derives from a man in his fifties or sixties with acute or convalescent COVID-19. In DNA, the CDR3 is TGTGCCAGCAGTGATCAACGCCATCTCGACGGGGGCTACACCTTC. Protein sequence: CASSDQRHLDGGYTF.